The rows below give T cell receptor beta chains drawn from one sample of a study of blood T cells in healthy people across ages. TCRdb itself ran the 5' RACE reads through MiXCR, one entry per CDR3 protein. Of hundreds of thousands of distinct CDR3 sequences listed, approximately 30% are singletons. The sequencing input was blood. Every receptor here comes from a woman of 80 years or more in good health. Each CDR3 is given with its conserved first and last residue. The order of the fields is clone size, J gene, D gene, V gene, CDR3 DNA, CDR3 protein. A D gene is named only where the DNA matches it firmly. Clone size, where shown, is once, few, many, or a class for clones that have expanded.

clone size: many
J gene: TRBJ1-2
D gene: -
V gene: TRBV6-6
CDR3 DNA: TGTGCCAGCAGTTACTCCTTGGGGGACCCCTCCTATGGCTACACCTTC
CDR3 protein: CASSYSLGDPSYGYTF

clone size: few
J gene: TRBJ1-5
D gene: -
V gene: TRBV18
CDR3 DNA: TGTGCCAGCTCACAAGGGACACCTGATAGCAATCAGCCCCAGCATTTT
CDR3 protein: CASSQGTPDSNQPQHF

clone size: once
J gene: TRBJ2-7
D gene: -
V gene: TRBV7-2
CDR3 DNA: TGTGCCAGCGGCTTAGACACCTACGAGCGGTACTTC
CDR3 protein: CASGLDTYERYF

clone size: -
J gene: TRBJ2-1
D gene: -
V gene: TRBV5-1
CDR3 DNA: TGCGCCAGCAGCGGCGACACCCTCAATGCTGGGAATGAGCAGTTCTTC
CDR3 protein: CASSGDTLNAGNEQFF

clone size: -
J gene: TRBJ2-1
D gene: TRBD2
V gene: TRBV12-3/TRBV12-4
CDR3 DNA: TGTGTCAGCACGAGACTGGCGGGGGGCGGTGAGCAGTTCTTC
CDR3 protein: CVSTRLAGGGEQFF

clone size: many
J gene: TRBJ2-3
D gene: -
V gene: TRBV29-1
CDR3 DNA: TGCAGCGGGTCGCCAAGCACAGATACGCAGTATTTT
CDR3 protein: CSGSPSTDTQYF

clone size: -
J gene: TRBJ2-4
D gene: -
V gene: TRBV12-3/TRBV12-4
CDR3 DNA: TGTGCCAGCAGTTTTAAGGGTTGGGCAGCCAAAAACATTCAGTACTTC
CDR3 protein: CASSFKGWAAKNIQYF

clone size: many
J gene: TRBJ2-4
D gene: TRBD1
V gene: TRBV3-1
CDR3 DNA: TGTGCCAGCAGCCAAGGCGACAGGGGTAGGAAAAACATTCAGTACTTC
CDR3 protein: CASSQGDRGRKNIQYF

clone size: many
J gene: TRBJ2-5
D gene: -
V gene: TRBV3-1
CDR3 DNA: TGTGCCAGCAGCGCGGGACTTTCTCAAGAGACCCAGTACTTC
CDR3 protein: CASSAGLSQETQYF

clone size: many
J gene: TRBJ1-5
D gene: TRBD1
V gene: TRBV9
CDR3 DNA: TGTGCCAGCAGCGTAGGACAGGGGTACGGTCAGCCCCAGCATTTT
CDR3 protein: CASSVGQGYGQPQHF

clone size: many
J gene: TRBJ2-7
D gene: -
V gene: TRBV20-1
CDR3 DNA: TGCAGTGCTAACGGAGGACCCTACGAGCAGTACTTC
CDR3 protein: CSANGGPYEQYF

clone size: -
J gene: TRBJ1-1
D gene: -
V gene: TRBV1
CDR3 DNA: TGCACCAGCAGCCACGGACGGTCCATGAACACTGAAGCTTTCTTT
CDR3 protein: CTSSHGRSMNTEAFF

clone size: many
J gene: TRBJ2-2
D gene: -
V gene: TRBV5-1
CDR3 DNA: TGCGCCAGCAGTCCGGGGGCCACCGGGGAGCTGTTTTTT
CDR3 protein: CASSPGATGELFF

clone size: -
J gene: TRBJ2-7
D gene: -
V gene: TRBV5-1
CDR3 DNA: TGCATCAGCAGCTTGATCCCCTACTACGAGCAGTACTTC
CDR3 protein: CISSLIPYYEQYF

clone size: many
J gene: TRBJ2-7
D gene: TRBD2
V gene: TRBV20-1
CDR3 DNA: TGCAGTGCCCCCTCGATCAGGGAGGGCGAGCAGTACTTC
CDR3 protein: CSAPSIREGEQYF

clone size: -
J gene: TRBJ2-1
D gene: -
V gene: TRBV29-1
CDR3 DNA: TGCAGCTCATCCCCCCAGGGGCCCTTCAATGAGCGGTTCTTC
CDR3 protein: CSSSPQGPFNERFF

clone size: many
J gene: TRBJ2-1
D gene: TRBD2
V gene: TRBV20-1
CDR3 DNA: TGCAGTGCCAATAGCGGGGGGGCCGGAGAGCAGTTCTTC
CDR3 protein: CSANSGGAGEQFF

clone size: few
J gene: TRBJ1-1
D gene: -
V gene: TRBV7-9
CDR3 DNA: TGTGCCAGCAGCCCCGGACAGTACCAGAACACTGAAGCTTTCTTT
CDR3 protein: CASSPGQYQNTEAFF

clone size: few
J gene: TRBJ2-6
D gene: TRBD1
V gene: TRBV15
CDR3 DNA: TGTGCCACCAGCAGAGGGGACAGGGCTGGGGCCAACGTCCTGACTTTC
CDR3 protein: CATSRGDRAGANVLTF

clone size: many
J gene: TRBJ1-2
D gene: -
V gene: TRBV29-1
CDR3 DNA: TGCAGCGTAGGCGGGACGGCCCGCTCTAGCTACACCTTC
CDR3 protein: CSVGGTARSSYTF

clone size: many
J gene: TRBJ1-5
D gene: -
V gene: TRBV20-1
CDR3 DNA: TGCAGTGCTAGAGAGGCATTTAGCAATCAGCCCCAGCATTTT
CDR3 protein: CSAREAFSNQPQHF

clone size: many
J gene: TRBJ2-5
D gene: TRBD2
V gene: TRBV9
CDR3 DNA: TGTGCCAGCAGCGTGAGACTAGCCCCCGAGACCCAGTACTTC
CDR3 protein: CASSVRLAPETQYF